The present entry profiles one T cell receptor beta chain with its context. This CDR3 spans 14 amino acids. Trimming pared 2 bases from V and 2 bases from J, leaving 7 bases between. Looked up from germline, CDR1 is SGHVS and CDR2 is FNYEAQ. This sample is part of a study of early T cells in non-severe SARS-CoV-2 infection. TCRdb re-called the 5' RACE reads with MiXCR, one entry per CDR3 protein. Of about 80,000 distinct CDR3 sequences in the sample, roughly 12% were seen once. This clonotype was obtained from an adult who was a healthcare worker with PCR-confirmed SARS-CoV-2 infection or an uninfected control (not recorded which). The gene calls are TRBV7-6 and TRBJ2-1, with D unresolved. Specimen: whole blood. The CDR3 is CASSLHYTYNEQFF. The CDR3 region has the DNA TGTGCCAGCAGCTTACACTACACCTACAATGAGCAGTTCTTC.